Each of the 27 T cell receptor beta chains below was sequenced from the same sample in a study of T cells in Graves' hyperthyroidism and ophthalmopathy. Amplification of TCR beta CDR3 regions was performed using RNA transcripts as template. A first-round RT-PCR of the TCR CDR3 used the HTBI primer set. MiXCR, run by TCRdb on the multiplex PCR reads, gives a single entry per CDR3 protein. In the table there are roughly 250,000 distinct CDR3 sequences, less than 20% of which are singletons. The source material was blood. The source is a young woman with Graves' ophthalmopathy.

This clonotype was picked up many times. This chain joins TRBV30 and TRBJ1-3, with TRBD1 matching over 10 bases. The trim removed 8 bases at V and 2 bases at J, leaving 3 bases unmatched. CDR1 GTSNPN and CDR2 SVGIG come from the germline V gene (reference sequence). This CDR3 spans 13 amino acids. This CDR3 reads CATGQGPGNTIYF. In DNA form, the CDR3 reads TGTGCCACGGGACAGGGGCCTGGAAACACCATATATTTT.

A note on this clonotype: A much more abundant neighbour one base away suggests this may be a read error. The chain has TRBV29-1 and TRBJ2-5; D is perhaps TRBD2 (6 bases). This CDR3 region has 12 residues. V lost 7 bases, J lost 5 bases, and 14 bases lay in between. The V gene's germline CDR1 is SQVTM and CDR2 ANQGSEA. The chain's CDR3 is CSAAGGYETQYF. The CDR3 nucleotides are TGCAGCGCAGCAGGAGGGTACGAGACCCAGTACTTC.

The chain uses TRBV29-1 and TRBJ2-1, with 10 positions matching TRBD2. Trimming at V came to 6 bases and at J to 8 bases, leaving 13 bases not matched to a gene. Germline CDR1 is SQVTM and CDR2 is ANQGSEA. This CDR3 comprises 15 residues. The CDR3 DNA sequence: TGCAGCGTCTGTTTGATCGGGACTAGCGCCTATGAGCAGTTCTTC. It codes for CSVCLIGTSAYEQFF.

This clonotype was seen ten or more times. This chain joins TRBV7-8 and TRBJ1-2; D unresolved. CDR3 size: 12 residues. The germline CDR1 and CDR2 sequences are SGHVS and FQNEAQ. Between the trimmed V and J ends, which lost 1 base and 4 bases, there was a span of 4 bases. CDR3 nucleotide sequence: TGTGCCAGCAGCTTAGTTAGCTATGGCTACACCTTC. Protein product: CASSLVSYGYTF.

The table lists this clonotype with many counts. The chain has TRBV28 and TRBJ2-7; D is uncertain. Trimming cost V 1 base and J 8 bases, with 15 bases left between them. There are 14 residues in the CDR3. Germline V gene sequence: CDR1 MDHEN, CDR2 SYDVKM. CDR3 nucleotides: TGTGCCAGCAGTTTATCTTACGGCATCCCCAAGCAGTACTTC. Its translation is CASSLSYGIPKQYF. Drawing the rest from reference TRBV28 and TRBJ2-7, the complete variable domain is DVKVTQSSRYLVKRTGEKVFLECVQDMDHENMFWYRQDPGLGLRLIYFSYDVKMKEKGDIPEGYSVSREKKERFSLILESASTNQTSMYLCASSLSYGIPKQYFGPGTRLTVT.

This clonotype was picked up many times. The chain recombines TRBV12-3 or TRBV12-4 with TRBJ2-7; the D call may be TRBD1 or TRBD2 (5 bases each). The CDR3 totals 13 residues. Trimming took off 6 bases at V and 0 bases at J, with 9 bases between the two ends. The CDR3 sequence is CASRLGTSYEQYF. Written as DNA, the CDR3 is TGTGCCAGCAGGCTGGGGACCTCCTACGAGCAGTACTTC.

This clonotype was found many times. The V call is TRBV18, the J call TRBJ2-1; 7 bases agree with TRBD2. Per germline, CDR1 KGHSH and CDR2 LQKENI. CDR3 size: 12 residues. V shed 5 bases, J shed 9 bases, and the junction held 4 bases outside the gene matches. In DNA form, the CDR3 reads TGTGCCAGCTCAACTAGCGTGGCTGAGCAGTTCTTC. Encoded protein: CASSTSVAEQFF.

In this sample, this clonotype turned up many times. The V call is TRBV4-2, the J call TRBJ2-5; D unclear. Germline CDR1 and CDR2: LGHNA and YNFKEQ. V was clipped by 0 bases and J by 0 bases, with 14 bases between them. The CDR3 totals 17 residues. The CDR3 loop reads CASSQDKNSLYQETQYF. The CDR3 DNA sequence: TGTGCCAGCAGCCAAGATAAGAACAGCTTGTACCAAGAGACCCAGTACTTC.

The CDR3 sequence: CASSYSRLAGGPRETQYF. The CDR3 bases are TGTGCCAGCAGTTACTCGAGGCTAGCGGGAGGGCCGAGGGAGACCCAGTACTTC. The chain carries TRBV6-2 or TRBV6-3 and TRBJ2-5; TRBD2 aligns across 12 bases. The germline gives CDR1 MNHEY, CDR2 SVGEGT. V shed 0 bases and J 5 bases; nucleotides not matched to a gene: 10. This CDR3 is 18 amino acids long.

At least ten counts were recorded for this clonotype. The chain uses TRBV11-3 and TRBJ1-4; D ambiguous. V shed 0 bases and J shed 0 bases, with 2 bases lying between them. The CDR3 has 14 residues. Germline values: CDR1 SGHNT, CDR2 YENEEA. The CDR3 nucleotides are TGTGCCAGCAGCTTAGAAGCAACTAATGAAAAACTGTTTTTT. Protein sequence: CASSLEATNEKLFF.

V usage is TRBV18 and J usage is TRBJ2-6; D possibly matches TRBD1 or TRBD2 (6 bases each). Trimming took off 3 bases at V and 4 bases at J, with 13 bases between the two ends. The CDR3 is made up of 16 amino acids. CDR1 KGHSH and CDR2 LQKENI come from the germline V gene. In nucleotides, the CDR3 is TGTGCCAGCTCACCCGGGGGCGTTTACGGGGCCAACGTCCTGACTTTC. Amino acid sequence: CASSPGGVYGANVLTF.

This clonotype was observed many times. The V and J genes are TRBV13 and TRBJ2-1; 10 positions match TRBD2. Germline lookup yields CDR1 PRHDT and CDR2 FYEKMQ (reference sequence). V lost 5 bases, J lost 8 bases, and 9 bases stayed unmatched. This CDR3 has 15 amino acids. In DNA form, the CDR3 reads TGTGCCAGCAGCCCGGAGCGGGGGGGCCCGGATGAGCAGTTCTTC. Translation gives CASSPERGGPDEQFF.

This clonotype occurred once. The rearrangement links TRBV6-2 or TRBV6-3 to TRBJ2-7; 10 bases are a match to TRBD1. The length of the CDR3 is 15 residues. V shed 5 bases and J 2 bases; nucleotides not matched to a gene: 6. CDR1 is MNHEY and CDR2 is SVGEGT in the germline V gene. The CDR3 DNA reads as TGTGCCAGCAGTGAAATGGGACAGGGGACCTACGAGCAGTACTTC. It yields the protein CASSEMGQGTYEQYF.

This clonotype has a count of ten or more. The rearrangement uses TRBV6-2 or TRBV6-3 and TRBJ1-2; TRBD1 aligns across 10 bases. Trimming at V came to 3 bases and at J to 4 bases, leaving 5 bases not matched to a gene. Per the germline V gene, CDR1 is MNHEY and CDR2 is SVGEGT. The CDR3 contains 15 residues. CDR3 residues: CASSYATGGGYGYTF. For the CDR3, the DNA is TGTGCCAGCAGTTATGCGACAGGGGGCGGCTATGGCTACACCTTC.

This clonotype was seen ten or more times. The chain has TRBV6-1 and TRBJ1-3; D gene unclear. The V and J ends lost 6 bases and 0 bases respectively, with 12 bases between them. The CDR3 length is 15 residues. CDR1 MNHNS and CDR2 SASEGT come from the germline V gene. The CDR3 loop is CASSRERLSGNTIYF. In nucleotides, the CDR3 is TGTGCCAGCAGCCGTGAGAGACTCTCTGGAAACACCATATATTTT.

This clonotype has a count of ten or more. V and J are TRBV9 and TRBJ2-2; D is ambiguous. Germline V gives CDR1 SGDLS, CDR2 YYNGEE. V was clipped by 0 bases and J by 4 bases, with 13 bases between them. CDR3 length: 16 residues. The CDR3: CASSVDNYQFTGELFF. The CDR3 nucleotides read TGTGCCAGCAGCGTAGACAACTACCAATTCACCGGGGAGCTGTTTTTT. The variable domain in full, with the rest retrieved from reference TRBV9 and TRBJ2-2, is DSGVTQTPKHLITATGQRVTLRCSPRSGDLSVYWYQQSLDQGLQFLIQYYNGEERAKGNILERFSAQQFPDLHSELNLSSLELGDSALYFCASSVDNYQFTGELFFGEGSRLTVL.

This clonotype was seen at least ten times. J is TRBJ1-5 and V is TRBV28, with 8 bases fitting TRBD1. V lost 2 bases to trimming and J lost 0 bases; unmatched junction nucleotides: 15. Germline V gene lookup returns CDR1 MDHEN and CDR2 SYDVKM. The CDR3 runs to 20 residues. In DNA form, the CDR3 reads TGTGCCAGCAGTTTAAGCCCTCGACAGGGGCCATCTTATAGCAATCAGCCCCAGCATTTT. Translation: CASSLSPRQGPSYSNQPQHF.

Many counts were recorded for this clonotype. V is TRBV4-3 and J is TRBJ2-7; TRBD2 agrees at 9 bases. With 1 base clipped from V and 3 bases from J, the junction kept 7 bases outside the gene matches. The CDR3 totals 16 residues. Germline values: CDR1 LGHNA, CDR2 YSLEER. The CDR3 bases are TGCGCCAGCAGCCAAGGGAGCGGGAGGACCGACTACGAGCAGTACTTC. It yields the protein CASSQGSGRTDYEQYF.

This clonotype appeared many times. The CDR3 loop reads CASKARGLNQPQHF. The CDR3 DNA sequence: TGTGCCAGCAAGGCCAGGGGGCTCAATCAGCCCCAGCATTTT. The chain carries TRBV2 and TRBJ1-5, with TRBD1 identical over 8 bases. Germline V gene data show CDR1 as SNHLY and CDR2 as FYNNEI. The CDR3 totals 14 residues. V shed 7 bases and J 3 bases; nucleotides not matched to a gene: 5.

Turning to this clonotype: With a much larger clone just one base away, this may be a read error. The chain uses TRBV11-2 and TRBJ2-1; 7 bases line up with TRBD2. Matching the DNA end better, TRBJ2-7 makes the J call doubtful. The CDR3 runs to 14 residues. Germline values: CDR1 SGHAT, CDR2 FQNNGV. The DNA of the CDR3 is TGTGCCAGCATGCCGGGACTAAGCTACAATGAGCAGTACTTC. Translation gives CASMPGLSYNEQYF.

This clonotype has ten or more counts. The gene calls are TRBV28 and TRBJ1-5; D gene uncertain. The germline V gene has CDR1 MDHEN and CDR2 SYDVKM. V was clipped by 2 bases and J by 7 bases, with 12 bases between them. This CDR3 region has 14 residues. DNA of the CDR3: TGTGCCAGCAGTTTAGGACGGTCTGGGCAGCCCCAGCATTTT. Translating gives CASSLGRSGQPQHF.

This clonotype was counted at least ten times. The CDR3 DNA reads as TGTGCCAGCAGCACCTCCGGGACAGGGGACCGAGGAGGGGCTTCCTACGAGCAGTACTTC. This gives the protein CASSTSGTGDRGGASYEQYF. The rearrangement uses TRBV5-8 and TRBJ2-7; 10 bases match TRBD1. V shed 4 bases, J shed 1 base, and the junction held 20 bases outside the gene matches. The CDR3 consists of 20 residues. Per germline, CDR1 SGHTS and CDR2 YDEGEE.

This clonotype was seen more than once but under ten times. The chain uses TRBV9 and TRBJ1-2; TRBD1 matches at 7 bases. The V segment lost 5 bases and the J segment 6 bases; nucleotides outside the gene matches: 7. Germline CDR1 and CDR2: SGDLS and YYNGEE. The CDR3 length is 13 residues. CDR3 residues: CASSPGTDHGYTF. CDR3 nucleotides: TGTGCCAGCAGTCCCGGGACAGACCATGGCTACACCTTC.

There are many counts of this clonotype. The rearrangement joins TRBV5-5 to TRBJ1-2; TRBD1 agrees at 8 bases. Germline assignment: CDR1 SGHKS and CDR2 YYEKEE (reference sequence). V lost 4 bases to trimming and J lost 4 bases; unmatched junction nucleotides: 9. CDR3 length: 15 amino acids. In DNA form, the CDR3 reads TGTGCCAGCAGCCCGAGGGACAGGCACACCTATGGCTACACCTTC. Translating gives CASSPRDRHTYGYTF.

This clonotype was detected ten times or more. The chain joins TRBV15 to TRBJ2-7, with TRBD2 matching over 7 bases. The CDR3 loop spans 14 amino acids. V dropped 2 bases and J dropped 2; count of bases not matched to a gene: 3. The germline CDR1 and CDR2 sequences are LNHNV and YYDKDF (reference sequence). CDR3 sequence reads: CATSRLADTYEQYF. The CDR3 DNA is TGTGCCACCAGCAGACTAGCGGACACCTACGAGCAGTACTTC.

The chain uses TRBV18 and TRBJ2-3; 12 positions agree with TRBD2. V lost 8 bases, J lost 4 bases, and 7 bases stayed unmatched. The length of the CDR3 is 15 residues. Germline V gives CDR1 KGHSH, CDR2 LQKENI. DNA for the CDR3: TGTGCCAGCGCACGGACTAGCGGGATGGCAGATACGCAGTATTTT. Encoded protein: CASARTSGMADTQYF.

The chain joins TRBV28 to TRBJ2-1; 11 bases map to TRBD2. Germline-derived CDR1 and CDR2 are MDHEN and SYDVKM. The CDR3 is 16 residues long. V trimming: 3 bases; J trimming: 6 bases; junction bases outside the gene matches: 7. The CDR3 region is CASSLITSGSPNEQFF. CDR3 in DNA: TGTGCCAGCAGTTTGATTACTAGCGGGAGTCCCAATGAGCAGTTCTTC.